This T cell receptor (beta chain) came from a study of cytomegalovirus exposure and HLA in healthy donors. Germline CDR1 is MNHEY and CDR2 is SVGAGI. V was clipped by 6 bases and J by 2 bases; unmatched bases: 2. CDR3 size: 14 residues. In the PCR, 60 Vbeta and 13 Jbeta primers were used. This table comes from immunoSEQ multiplex PCR, and its TCRdb copy is limited to in-frame clones, with some not included. The table records approximately 150,000 clones, approximately 80% of them present only once. Input material: PBMCs. The receptor was isolated from a woman younger than 35 in good health and CMV-seropositive. The rearrangement links TRBV6-5 to TRBJ1-5, with 9 bases identical to TRBD1. DNA of the CDR3: TGTGCCAGCAGGACAGGGGGACGCAATCAGCCCCAGCATTTT. This translates into CASRTGGRNQPQHF.